The source of this TCR beta chain is a study of blood T cell repertoires in COVID-19. The table came from immunoSEQ multiplex PCR; TCRdb's copy has only in-frame clones and leaves some out. Of roughly 180,000 clones listed, 94% were seen once; the top ten hold around 0.8%. The CDR3 extends over 16 amino acids. Per germline, CDR1 SGHRS and CDR2 YFSETQ. The V end was cut by 0 bases, the J end by 5 bases, with 12 bases between. Sequencing was carried out using peripheral blood. The gene calls are TRBV5-1 and TRBJ1-6; D not certain. The TCR originated in a man in his thirties or forties with COVID-19, enrolled during active disease. This CDR3 reads CASSLGPTGNNSPLHF. The CDR3 DNA reads TGCGCCAGCAGCTTGGGCCCCACGGGTAATAATTCACCCCTCCACTTT.